These T cell receptor beta chains were read from a single sample in a study of shared clonotypes between healthy human individuals. Sequencing used immunoSEQ multiplex PCR; TCRdb keeps in-frame clones, though not all of them. The repertoire consists of 2 million to 2.5 million clones, with 90% to 97% occurring once and the leading ten covering roughly 0.13%. Source material: naive CD4+ T cells sorted from blood. The receptor source for this set is a man younger than 35 in good health. Each CDR3 is given with its conserved first and last residue. D genes are given only for firm matches. Clone size is not always given. Where it is, it says once, few, many or a class for expanded clones.

length	D	V	J	size	DNA	CDR3
14	NA	TRBV30	TRBJ1-2	NA	TGTGCCTGGAGTGATTATAAGGATTCGGCTGGCTACACCTTC	CAWSDYKDSAGYTF
15	NA	TRBV6-1	TRBJ2-3	NA	TGTGCCAGCAGTCTGCTAGGGACTAGCACAGATACGCAGTATTTT	CASSLLGTSTDTQYF
15	NA	TRBV30	TRBJ1-5	NA	TGTGCCTGGAGTGCCGGACGGACTAGCAATCAGCCCCAGCATTTT	CAWSAGRTSNQPQHF
15	NA	TRBV27	TRBJ1-6	NA	TGTGCCAGCAGCTCGTGGCAGATAGAGAATTCACCCCTCCACTTT	CASSSWQIENSPLHF
14	NA	TRBV2	TRBJ2-6	NA	TGTGCCAGCGGAGGGGTGGCAGGGGCCAACGTCCTGACTTTC	CASGGVAGANVLTF
15	NA	TRBV9	TRBJ2-3	NA	TGTGCCAGCAGCGCCCGGGACCGCCTCCCAGATACGCAGTATTTT	CASSARDRLPDTQYF
16	NA	TRBV5-1	TRBJ1-4	NA	TGCGCCAGCAGCTTGGACGTAACGGGGGTTGGCGAAAAACTGTTTTTT	CASSLDVTGVGEKLFF
12	TRBD1	TRBV30	TRBJ1-2	NA	TGTGCCTGGAGTGGGGACAGCTATGGCTACACCTTC	CAWSGDSYGYTF
12	NA	TRBV4-3	TRBJ2-7	NA	TGCGCCAGCAGTACGACCGCGGGGGAGCAGTACTTC	CASSTTAGEQYF
14	TRBD1	TRBV30	TRBJ2-7	NA	TGTGCCTGGAGTGGGGGACAGGGGGGCCGGGAGCAGTACTTC	CAWSGGQGGREQYF
15	TRBD1	TRBV6-6	TRBJ1-5	NA	TGTGCCAGCAGTCGAAGACAGGGCGCGGAACAGCCCCAGCATTTT	CASSRRQGAEQPQHF
15	NA	TRBV19	TRBJ1-5	NA	TGTGCCAGTAGTATAAGCATTAATAGCAATCAGCCCCAGCATTTT	CASSISINSNQPQHF
17	TRBD1	TRBV7-9	TRBJ1-6	NA	TGTGCCAGCAGCCCGGACAGGGGATGGTCCTATAATTCACCCCTCCACTTT	CASSPDRGWSYNSPLHF
16	TRBD1	TRBV19	TRBJ1-2	NA	TGTGCCAGTAGTGTCAACAGGGGACTCCTTAACTATGGCTACACCTTC	CASSVNRGLLNYGYTF
12	NA	TRBV7-8	TRBJ2-2	once	TGTGCCAGCGAGGGGGACACCGGGGAGCTGTTTTTT	CASEGDTGELFF
13	NA	TRBV30	TRBJ1-5	NA	TGTGCCTGGAGTGTACGAGGGGATCAGCCCCAGCATTTT	CAWSVRGDQPQHF
17	TRBD2	TRBV4-1	TRBJ2-5	NA	TGCGCCAGCAGCCAAGTTGCCAGGGAAATGGGGGGGGAGACCCAGTACTTC	CASSQVAREMGGETQYF